This T cell receptor beta chain emerged from a study of shared clonotypes between healthy human individuals. Notes on this clone: It is likely a read error, because the conserved phenylalanine at the end of the CDR3 is missing.

In germline, CDR1 is MNHEY, CDR2 SMNVEV (reference sequence). There are 11 residues in the CDR3. V gave up 6 bases and J gave up 6 bases, with 9 bases separating them. Sequenced by immunoSEQ multiplex PCR; TCRdb stores in-frame clones only, minus some. This table has some 2,500,000 clones, approximately 93% appearing once. This chain links TRBV27 with TRBJ2-7; D may be TRBD2 (5 bases). Sequencing used naive CD4+ T cells from PBMCs. The subset was: CD45RA+ positively selected. The clonotype comes from a man aged 18 to 29 in good health. Some clones in this sample may be carry-over from other donors' samples. CDR3 residues: CASRSRGEQYC. In nucleotides, the CDR3 is TGTGCCAGCAGATCACGGGGCGAGCAGTACTGC.